This T cell receptor beta chain was found in a study of cytomegalovirus exposure and HLA in healthy donors (dated by TCRdb to the late 2010s). As for the study more broadly: An earlier analysis of 587 of the donors reported about 250 Gb of sequence data and more than 90 million unique TCR beta sequences from about 180 million T cells. An early release that covered 500 to 800 HLA-typed donors contained around 330 gigabases of sequencing data and 85 million to 100 million unique TCR sequences. Of the approximately 400 genotyped donors, roughly 80% fell in the genetic ancestry cluster associated with self-reported Caucasian donors. The aim of the study was to test whether cataloging public T cell receptors could identify signatures of past pathogen exposure. The study profiled the T cell repertoires of more than 500 subjects by immunosequencing and related them to cytomegalovirus serostatus. Besides the first cohort of roughly 660 subjects, a separate validation cohort made up of about 120 different subjects was used. The study combined high-throughput TCR immunosequencing, statistical association of individual TCRs with disease status, and machine learning to predict cytomegalovirus infection status. In a later analysis, previously published TCR beta repertoires from about 670 donors were re-analyzed and high-resolution HLA genotyping was added so that TCR occurrence patterns could be studied. Rather than using new phenotypic data, the later analysis identified candidate immune exposures from TCR beta sequences and from how often those sequences occurred across donors. To decide whether each TCR beta V gene segment behaved as functional or pseudogenic, an earlier analysis of 587 of the donors relied on high-throughput TCR beta sequencing. Alongside the repertoire data, information on donor age, sex, ethnicity and CMV serostatus was compiled. A later genetic analysis used genome-wide SNP genotypes for about three fifths of the 666 donors, treating that subset as a discovery cohort. All discovery cohort repertoires had been generated on a single sequencing platform. HLA typing covered class I and class II loci at four-digit resolution. The number of typed donors differed by locus: 629-630 for A, B, C, DRB1 and DQB1; 500 to 550 for DQA1; some 590 for DPA1; and around 490 for DPB1. Roughly five DR-DQ haplotypes were treated as single units for association and clustering because of strong linkage in the cohort. Among 350 to 400 genotyped donors of the cohort, an average of around 240,000 unique TCR beta nucleotide sequences were sequenced per donor, approximately 20% of them non-productive. The full study reports these points: In an earlier analysis of 500 to 650 of the donors, most TCR beta V segments appeared in productive rearrangements about 87% or about 30% of the time, broadly matching IMGT annotations. Because HLA typing was unavailable for some donors at each locus, only the typed subset was used in association tests. A few of the identified cytomegalovirus-associated TCR beta chains were confirmed in vitro to be specific for cytomegalovirus antigens. When HLA alleles, especially DR and DQ, strongly co-occurred, attributing TCR associations to individual alleles was difficult. Cytomegalovirus status was reported to be diagnosed by the classifier with high specificity and sensitivity in both the original and validation cohorts. Some IMGT-functional V segments, including TRBV6-2 and TRBV6-3, could not be told apart with the 87-base-pair reads, so those segments were excluded. Because counts were too low, seventeen rarely observed V segments, including chromosome 9 orphons, were left out of the earlier analysis of 587 of the donors. Linkage disequilibrium might explain the correlated functional status among segregating V segments, but an unknown experimental factor could not be ruled out. A later analysis found that most CMV-associated TCR beta chains appeared HLA-restricted, with HLA associations seemingly driven largely by CMV exposure. In a later analysis, TCR association rates were found to vary across HLA loci, with the most associated TCRs seen for DRB1 alleles and the fewest for HLA-C alleles. In a later genetic analysis, fewer N-insertions in productive TCRs were reported among donors in an Asian-associated ancestry cluster than the approximately 710-donor mean. A further reported finding was that TCR beta sequences accurately predicted the HLA-A and HLA-B alleles for most subjects in the first cohort. In this cohort, only TCR beta chains were sequenced, and detectable features were limited by the absence of alpha or paired-chain data. The sequencing pipeline was judged likely to have produced a cluster of highly shared sequence variants as a technical artifact. Immune exposure information for the cohort was limited to CMV serostatus. In a later analysis, HLA-associated TCR beta chains showed more clonal expansion and lower generation probabilities than non-associated chains that were equally common. Across donors, most TCR sequences were observed very rarely, whereas some public TCRs were present in many individuals. It was suggested by the authors that the approach could potentially be generalized to other disease states and immunological phenotypes. The presence/absence analyses assumed that sequencing depth was roughly uniform across donors, and that assumption may not be true. In a later genetic analysis, a missense DCLRE1C variant was associated with V-gene and J-gene trimming of TCR beta chains, and the association was replicated in an independent cohort. In a later analysis, several top co-occurrence clusters were reported to appear linked to parvovirus B19, influenza, CMV and Epstein-Barr virus. A later analysis associated 16,951 TCR beta sequences with specific HLA alleles at a false discovery rate of 0.05. In the study, about 150 TCR beta chains were listed as associated with cytomegalovirus.

With regard to this clone: Its specific antigen is unknown. Base qualities are not provided; no much larger clone lies one nucleotide away.

The germline V gene encodes CDR1 MNHNY and CDR2 SVGAGI (reference sequence). V is shortened by 8 bases, J by 6 bases, and the region joining them spans 12 bases. The CDR3 holds 12 amino acids from the cysteine to the phenylalanine. Here the CDR3 DNA is all that survives: 36 bases in frame from base 1. Libraries were prepared through the immunoSEQ multiplex PCR assay. The multiplex PCR relied on a mix of 60 forward primers for TCR Vbeta segments and 13 reverse primers for TCR Jbeta segments. The CDR3 region of rearranged TCR beta genes was amplified from genomic DNA with a multiplex PCR assay. The amplified TCR beta libraries were sequenced on the Illumina HiSeq System as 87-base-pair reads. The paper's processing steps were these. In a later analysis, tens of millions of unique TCR beta chains were counted across the approximately 640 repertoires, and about 10 million of these chains were shared by at least two donors. To remove PCR and sequencing errors, raw reads were error-corrected and collapsed into unique sequences using a nearest-neighbor algorithm that merged closely related sequences. CDR3 sequences were aligned to IMGT reference sequences to assign V, D and J gene segments. For a sequence to be retained, at least a six-nucleotide match to both a V gene segment and a J gene segment was required. Rearrangements were called productive when the CDR3 lacked stop codons and stayed in frame with V and J; all others were non-productive. CDR3 was defined according to IMGT convention as the region running from the second conserved V-encoded cysteine to the conserved J-encoded phenylalanine. In an earlier analysis of some 550 of the donors, sequences lacking an unambiguous match to a single V gene segment were excluded. In an earlier analysis of almost 600 of the donors, a V segment was called functional when productive rearrangements were above 56.7%, and segregating when the standard deviation between donors exceeded 5%. A statistical classification framework was developed to diagnose cytomegalovirus status using the catalog of TCR beta chain sequences. In a later analysis, V and J genes were assigned by comparing TCR nucleotide sequences against IMGT/GENE-DB human TR gene sequences. In a later analysis, CDR3 sequences and most-parsimonious VDJ recombination scenarios were assigned using the TCRdist pipeline. In a later analysis, each TCR beta chain was defined by its CDR3 amino acid sequence together with its V-gene family, and reads without a unique V-gene family were excluded. In a later analysis, several hundred highly shared, low-generation-probability nucleotide sequences were removed to address suspected cross-contamination and a sequencing artifact. A later analysis calculated a clonal expansion index for each public chain from normalized within-repertoire ranks of inferred template counts. In a later analysis, generation probabilities were computed using a VDJ recombination model fitted to out-of-frame rearrangements, and the results were checked against IGoR. In a later analysis, hypergeometric tests were used to score TCR-TCR, TCR-HLA and TCR-CMV co-occurrence, with a repertoire-size bias correction applied to TCR pairs. False discovery rates were estimated in a later analysis by permuting HLA or CMV assignments 20 times. In a later analysis, co-occurring TCRs were grouped using DBSCAN, with TCRdist sequence similarity added in when clustering inside HLA-allele-positive subsets. Repertoires with fewer than 30,000 or more than 120,000 public chains were left out of co-occurrence clustering, as were five repertoires with anomalous nucleotide sharing. As stored in TCRdb, this immuneACCESS dataset retains in-frame rearrangements with V and J assigned. A fraction of the clones does not appear; measured against another copy, unresolved V genes explain less than half of the discrepancy, and the remainder lacks a known reason. From that table come the V and J calls and clone size; the DNA was used to work out D and trimming. The sample table shows 140,000 to 150,000 clones, and 73% are seen once. The ten largest account for 1.5% to 2% of the sample.

In total, roughly 670 healthy bone marrow donors made up the cohort. At the time of sampling, all cohort members were nominally healthy, though unrecorded immune exposures were likely present. The donor tested CMV seronegative, placing the donor among the 350 to 400 seronegative members of the cohort. A peripheral blood sample was collected from each donor, and TCR beta sequencing was performed on peripheral blood mononuclear cells. The Qiagen DNeasy Blood Extraction Kit was used to extract genomic DNA from the blood cell samples. The sequence came from a woman aged 18-29 years in good health and CMV-seronegative. Sequencing was performed on PBMCs. Recombination linked TRBV6-6 to TRBJ2-3, and perhaps TRBD1 as D gene, on 6 matching bases. The nucleotide sequence is given as TGTGCCAGCGGACAGTTTAGCGATACGCAGTATTTT. It specifies CASGQFSDTQYF.